The T cell receptor (beta chain) described here comes from a study of neoadjuvant anti-PD-1 for oral cavity cancer. Turning to the study itself: Patients mostly received three to four biweekly nivolumab doses at 3 mg/kg before surgery. Patients without progression received a fourth nivolumab dose around day 43, then surgical resection on days 50-56.

This sample's time point: after neoadjuvant nivolumab, at surgical resection. The patients had HPV-negative, locally advanced oral cavity squamous cell carcinoma. This CDR3 has 13 amino acids. V lost 6 bases, J lost 3 bases, and 12 bases lay in between. Generated by immunoSEQ multiplex PCR, the TCRdb table keeps only in-frame clones and is missing some. The sample lists more than 12,000 clones, about 74% occurring once. The chain carries TRBV5-3 and TRBJ1-2; D possibly corresponds to TRBD1 (6 bases). TRBV5-3 is assigned to the ORF class and has an uncertain function. The source was PBMCs, collected after nivolumab (anti-PD-1) treatment. The receptor was derived from a person between 35 and 79 years old with oral cavity squamous cell carcinoma. The CDR3 region is CARNNRADYGYTF. For the CDR3, the DNA is TGTGCCAGAAATAACAGGGCGGACTATGGCTACACCTTC.